This T cell receptor (beta chain) was recorded in a study of cytomegalovirus exposure and HLA in healthy donors. General observations from the study: Within the data, a cluster of highly shared sequence variants was likely a sequencing artifact. CMV serostatus was the only recorded immune exposure for donors. Later on, an analysis showed TCR association rates differing by HLA locus, with DRB1 the most and HLA-C the fewest.

The V end lost 0 bases, the J end lost 8 bases, and 13 bases lay between the germline ends. The germline CDR1 and CDR2 sequences are GTSNPN and SVGIG (reference sequence). This CDR3 has 14 amino acids. PCR employed 60 Vbeta and 13 Jbeta primers. Clones were sequenced by immunoSEQ multiplex PCR, and TCRdb holds only the in-frame ones, with some missing. The sample holds some 180,000 clones. Points on this clone: Its target is not known.

This clonotype was sampled from a man aged 25 to 45 in good health and CMV-seronegative. Sequencing was done on a sample of PBMCs. V gene TRBV30 combines with J gene TRBJ1-4; no clear D. The DNA for the CDR3 is TGTGCCTGGAGTGTCCGGGGAGTCAGCGAAAAACTGTTTTTT. Translation: CAWSVRGVSEKLFF.